What follows are 4 T cell receptor beta chains derived from one specimen sequenced in a study of blood T cells in healthy people across ages. A J-beta primer mix and a sample-barcoded 5' primer were used in a second PCR of roughly 6 to 11 cycles. TCRdb recomputed calls from the 5' RACE reads with MiXCR, one row per CDR3 protein. The sample has around 970,000 distinct CDR3 sequences, roughly 47% seen once. Sequencing was performed on blood. These receptors were collected from a woman aged 55-75 years in good health.

The chain carries TRBV28 and TRBJ2-7, with TRBD1 identical over 7 bases. The CDR3 runs to 14 residues. V was clipped by 5 bases and J by 10 bases; unmatched bases: 14. In germline, CDR1 is MDHEN, CDR2 SYDVKM. CDR3 in amino acids: CASSATGLYVDQYF. CDR3 in DNA: TGTGCCAGCAGTGCGACAGGGTTGTATGTTGACCAGTACTTC.

This chain links TRBV25-1 with TRBJ1-4; D is undetermined. V lost 8 bases and J lost 7, with 8 bases in between. The CDR3 runs to 11 residues. From germline, CDR1 is MGHDK and CDR2 SYGVNS. In DNA, the CDR3 is TGTGCCAGCGTCGCGTTTGAAAAACTGTTTTTT. Its protein is CASVAFEKLFF.

The chain links TRBV10-3 to TRBJ2-1; 7 bases line up with TRBD2. V lost 10 bases, J lost 9 bases, and 15 bases stayed unmatched. There are 14 residues in the CDR3. CDR1 is ENHRY, CDR2 SYGVKD, per germline. Written as DNA, the CDR3 is TGTGCCACTTGGGGGGAGGGCCATGAGACTGAGCAGTTCTTC. This translates into CATWGEGHETEQFF.

V and J are TRBV11-2 and TRBJ2-4, with D possibly matching TRBD2 (5 bases). TRBJ2-7 matches the DNA end more closely, so the J call is doubtful. The CDR3 is 15 amino acids. From germline, CDR1 is SGHAT and CDR2 FQNNGV. The chain's CDR3 is CASSLDGRSLGEQYF. CDR3 coding DNA: TGTGCCAGCAGCTTAGATGGGAGATCATTGGGCGAGCAGTACTTC.